The clone carrying this TCR beta chain was observed a handful of times. Its cognate antigen is unknown. This record belongs to a study of beta chain features in type 1 diabetes. Study-wide results and caveats: TCRB CDR3s from Type 1 diabetes patients were moderately but significantly shorter in all four CD4+ subsets.

CDR3 length equals 15 residues. The V and J ends lost 7 bases and 3 bases, in that order; junction bases with no gene match: 10. Germline loops: CDR1 MNHEY, CDR2 SVGAGI. Reverse transcribing all isolated RNA meant expressed TCRB transcripts were sequenced. The repertoire was sequenced with immunoSEQ multiplex PCR; TCRdb's copy has only in-frame clones and lacks some. The sample lists around 600,000 clones, 9.5% to 15% occurring once. The sample consisted of naive CD4+ T cells from blood. This sequence joins TRBV6-5 and TRBJ2-5; 8 bases line up with TRBD1. The clonotype originates from a man aged 25 to 40 with type 1 diabetes. The CDR3 region is CASNRLGQGKETQYF. CDR3 bases: TGTGCCAGCAACCGACTCGGACAGGGAAAAGAGACCCAGTACTTC.